Shown below are 22 T cell receptor beta chains from a single sample sequenced in a study of beta chain features in type 1 diabetes. Expressed TCRB transcripts were sequenced after all isolated RNA was converted to cDNA. Profiling relied on immunoSEQ multiplex PCR, and the TCRdb table lists in-frame clones only, not all of them. The sample shows more than 55,000 clones, around 56% of them seen only once. Overall study findings and caveats: Among patients with Type 1 diabetes, TCRB CDR3s were moderately but significantly shorter in every one of the four CD4+ subsets.

Their target antigens are unknown. Input material: Tregs from blood. The receptor source for this set is a woman between 35 and 50 years old with type 1 diabetes.

This chain's CDR3 is CASSLRTISVRDSINSPLHF. Written as DNA, the CDR3 is TGTGCCAGCAGTTTAAGAACAATATCTGTACGGGACTCTATTAATTCACCCCTCCACTTT. The genes are TRBV27 and TRBJ1-6; weak D call: TRBD1 (5 bases). The CDR3 runs 20 residues. Germline assignment: CDR1 MNHEY and CDR2 SMNVEV (reference sequence). V gave up 2 bases and J gave up 6 bases, with 26 bases separating them.

V gene TRBV4-1 combines with J gene TRBJ1-2; perhaps TRBD1 as D (5 bases). V was clipped by 1 base and J by 7 bases, with 10 bases between them. The V gene's germline CDR1 is MGHRA and CDR2 YSYEKL. This CDR3 has 13 residues. CDR3: CASSQVQGTGYTF. The CDR3 DNA follows: TGCGCCAGCAGCCAAGTTCAGGGAACTGGCTACACCTTC.

The V gene is TRBV7-8, the J gene TRBJ1-4; D is uncertain. The CDR3 is 15 amino acids. Germline V lookup: CDR1 SGHVS, CDR2 FQNEAQ. Trimming took 5 bases from V and 8 from J, leaving 18 bases between them. The CDR3 reads CASSQTRGPQEKLFF. The CDR3 bases are TGTGCCAGCAGCCAGACTCGGGGTCCTCAAGAAAAACTGTTTTTT.

V and J are TRBV2 and TRBJ1-3, with 8 bases matching TRBD1. The CDR3 is 13 residues long. The germline V gene has CDR1 SNHLY and CDR2 FYNNEI. J gave up 8 bases and V 5 bases, and 5 bases lay outside the gene matches. CDR3 bases: TGTGCCAGCAGTTCCGGGACAGGTGACACCATATATTTT. Protein product: CASSSGTGDTIYF.

The chain combines TRBV4-1 with TRBJ2-5; 8 positions match TRBD1. This CDR3 has 15 amino acids. Germline assignment: CDR1 MGHRA and CDR2 YSYEKL. The ends lost 4 bases at V and 5 bases at J; junction bases unmatched: 9. This CDR3 reads CASSLRTGTGETQYF. CDR3 DNA: TGCGCCAGCAGCCTTCGGACAGGGACGGGGGAGACCCAGTACTTC.

This clone was seen a few times. The V gene is TRBV6-1, the J gene TRBJ2-7, with D possibly TRBD2 on 6 matching bases. V lost 4 bases, J lost 4 bases, and 17 bases lay in between. CDR3 length: 15 amino acids. Germline V gives CDR1 MNHNS, CDR2 SASEGT. CDR3 sequence: CASSASLTGVYEQYF. The CDR3 DNA follows: TGTGCCAGCAGTGCCTCTTTGACGGGAGTATACGAGCAGTACTTC.

V gene TRBV14 combines with J gene TRBJ2-5; D not certain. The DNA end is a closer match to TRBJ2-7, so the J assignment may be wrong. The CDR3 is 13 amino acids. Germline values: CDR1 SGHDN, CDR2 FVKESK. CDR3 residues: CASSQAVSYEQYF. Written as DNA, the CDR3 is TGTGCCAGCAGCCAAGCTGTCTCCTACGAGCAGTACTTC.

This sequence joins TRBV7-8 and TRBJ1-1; TRBD1 agrees at 7 bases. The V and J ends lost 2 bases and 3 bases, in that order; junction bases with no gene match: 0. The germline CDR1 and CDR2 sequences are SGHVS and FQNEAQ. This CDR3 region has 13 residues. CDR3 loop: CASSLQGDTEAFF. The DNA for the CDR3 is TGTGCCAGCAGCTTACAGGGGGACACTGAAGCTTTCTTT.

The chain recombines TRBV11-2 with TRBJ2-1; the match to TRBD2 covers 7 bases. The V segment lost 0 bases and the J segment 8 bases; nucleotides outside the gene matches: 7. Germline assignment: CDR1 SGHAT and CDR2 FQNNGV. The CDR3 extends over 15 amino acids. This CDR3 is CASSLERGNSHEQFF. The CDR3 nucleotides read TGTGCCAGCAGCTTAGAGCGGGGGAATTCCCATGAGCAGTTCTTC.

The V and J genes are TRBV28 and TRBJ2-4; 8 nucleotides line up with TRBD2. V was pared by 6 bases and J by 0 bases, with 4 bases of the junction left unmatched. CDR1 is MDHEN, CDR2 SYDVKM, per germline. The CDR3 length is 15 residues. The CDR3 region has the DNA TGTGCCAGCAGCCGGACTAGCTTAGCCAAAAACATTCAGTACTTC. It is translated as CASSRTSLAKNIQYF.

This clone was picked up a small number of times. This rearrangement joins TRBV7-2 to TRBJ2-5; 9 bases are a match to TRBD2. V dropped 2 bases and J dropped 2; count of bases not matched to a gene: 3. CDR3 length equals 15 residues. Germline CDR1 is SGHTA and CDR2 is FQGNSA. CDR3 amino acids: CASSLNAGGQETQYF. The CDR3 DNA reads TGTGCCAGCAGCTTAAATGCGGGGGGGCAAGAGACCCAGTACTTC.

This clone was seen just once. V usage is TRBV7-9 and J usage is TRBJ1-1, with D perhaps matching TRBD1 (5 bases). V dropped 5 bases and J dropped 5 bases, with 15 bases sitting between them. Germline V CDR1 and CDR2: SEHNR, FQNEAQ (reference sequence). The CDR3 sequence is 14 residues long. The CDR3 nucleotides read TGTGCCAGCAGCCTCATTCAGGGAAGGACTGAAGCTTTCTTT. Amino acid sequence: CASSLIQGRTEAFF.

This clone was detected a few times. This rearrangement joins TRBV11-1 to TRBJ2-7; D may be TRBD1 (5 bases). Germline V lookup: CDR1 SGHAT, CDR2 FQDESV (reference sequence). The CDR3 consists of 14 residues. Trimming pared 5 bases from V and 0 bases from J, leaving 11 bases between. The CDR3 loop reads CASSQDTSSYEQYF. The CDR3 DNA is TGTGCCAGCAGCCAGGACACAAGCTCCTACGAGCAGTACTTC.

V usage is TRBV28 and J usage is TRBJ1-2; 9 bases are shared with TRBD1. Germline assignment: CDR1 MDHEN and CDR2 SYDVKM. The CDR3 is 14 amino acids. V lost 7 bases and J lost 6; bases outside the gene matches: 9. CDR3 coding DNA: TGTGCCAGCACCCCGGTGGACAGGGGTCATGGCTACACCTTC. Translation gives CASTPVDRGHGYTF.

This clone was detected a few times. The V gene is TRBV7-7, the J gene TRBJ2-5; TRBD2 matches 13 bases. Germline V lookup: CDR1 SSHAT, CDR2 FNYEAQ (reference sequence). The J segment lost 5 bases and the V segment lost 5 bases, leaving 5 bases of the junction unmatched. This CDR3 spans 15 amino acids. Here the CDR3 DNA reads TGTGCCAGCAGCCGCGGACTAGCGGGAGCGGAGACCCAGTACTTC. It translates to CASSRGLAGAETQYF.

The chain employs TRBV10-3 and TRBJ2-1; D unclear. Germline assignment: CDR1 ENHRY and CDR2 SYGVKD. This CDR3 comprises 16 residues. V lost 2 bases and J 3 bases, leaving 14 bases between the germline ends. CDR3 in amino acids: CAISETRLAVYNEQFF. The DNA for the CDR3 is TGTGCCATCAGTGAGACCCGCCTGGCGGTCTACAATGAGCAGTTCTTC.

The V gene is TRBV18, the J gene TRBJ1-5; TRBD1 agrees at 8 bases. Germline assignment: CDR1 KGHSH and CDR2 LQKENI. This CDR3 is 16 amino acids long. V shed 3 bases, J shed 6 bases, and the junction held 10 bases outside the gene matches. CDR3 region: CASSPGGQGGSQPQHF. DNA of the CDR3: TGTGCCAGCTCACCCGGCGGACAGGGAGGATCTCAGCCCCAGCATTTT.

In its sample, this clone was seen a few times. The chain is built from TRBV28 and TRBJ2-1; TRBD2 matches at 7 bases. The CDR3 has 15 amino acids. The trim removed 7 bases at V and 6 bases at J, leaving 12 bases unmatched. The germline V gene has CDR1 MDHEN and CDR2 SYDVKM. CDR3 sequence: CASTTLGAGVNEQFF. The CDR3 DNA reads as TGTGCCAGCACCACCCTCGGGGCGGGAGTCAATGAGCAGTTCTTC.

This chain connects TRBV7-9 to TRBJ2-7, with TRBD2 matching over 9 bases. CDR3 length: 15 residues. The V gene end was trimmed by 4 bases and the J gene end by 6 bases; junction bases not matched to a gene: 10. Germline V gene lookup returns CDR1 SEHNR and CDR2 FQNEAQ (reference sequence). CDR3 loop: CASSSSGTSLSEQYF. The CDR3 DNA reads as TGTGCCAGCAGCTCCTCCGGGACTAGCCTCTCCGAGCAGTACTTC.

The chain carries TRBV6-5 and TRBJ1-1, with 9 bases matching TRBD1. The V segment lost 4 bases and the J segment 8 bases; nucleotides outside the gene matches: 5. Per the germline V gene, CDR1 is MNHEY and CDR2 is SVGAGI. CDR3 length: 13 amino acids. Written as DNA, the CDR3 is TGTGCCAGCAGTTCAGTGGGACAGGGAGAAGCTTTCTTT. It is translated as CASSSVGQGEAFF.

The CDR3 DNA reads TGCGCCAGCAGCCAAGACATCCCTGCGGACTACTCCTACAATGAGCAGTTCTTC. This sequence encodes CASSQDIPADYSYNEQFF. V is TRBV4-1 and J is TRBJ2-1, with D perhaps matching TRBD2 (6 bases). CDR1 and CDR2 (germline): MGHRA, YSYEKL. The ends were cut back, 0 bases at V and 0 bases at J, with 15 bases in the middle. There are 18 residues in the CDR3.

This chain connects TRBV6-6 to TRBJ2-3; weak D call: TRBD1 (5 bases). Between the trimmed V and J ends, which lost 2 bases and 3 bases, there was a span of 12 bases. Germline CDR1 is MNHNY and CDR2 is SVGAGI (reference sequence). The CDR3 is 15 residues long. As DNA, the CDR3 is TGTGCCAGCAGTTACGGTTCAGGGATTACAGATACGCAGTATTTT. It translates to CASSYGSGITDTQYF.